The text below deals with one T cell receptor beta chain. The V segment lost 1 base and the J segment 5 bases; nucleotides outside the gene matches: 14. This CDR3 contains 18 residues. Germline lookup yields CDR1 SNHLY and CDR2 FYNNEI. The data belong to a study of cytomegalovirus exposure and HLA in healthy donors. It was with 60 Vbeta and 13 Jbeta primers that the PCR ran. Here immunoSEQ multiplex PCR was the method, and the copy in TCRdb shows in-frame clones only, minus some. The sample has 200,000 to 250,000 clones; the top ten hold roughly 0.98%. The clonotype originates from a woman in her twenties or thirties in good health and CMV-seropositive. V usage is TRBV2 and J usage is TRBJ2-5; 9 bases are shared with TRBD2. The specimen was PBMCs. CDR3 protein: CASSEGGGGAFFRETQYF. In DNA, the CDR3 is TGTGCCAGCAGTGAAGGTGGCGGGGGGGCATTCTTTCGGGAGACCCAGTACTTC.